This T cell receptor (beta chain) was obtained from a study of blood T cell repertoires in COVID-19. Each exposed participant met a COVID-19 case in the 2 weeks preceding study entry. The CDR3 is made up of 11 amino acids. Trimming at V came to 4 bases and at J to 9 bases, leaving 4 bases not matched to a gene. CDR1 and CDR2 from the germline V gene are DFQATT and SNEGSKA (reference sequence). Assay used: immunoSEQ multiplex PCR; TCRdb lists only in-frame clones, some missing. The data show a few hundred thousand clones, 88% seen once. Sequencing was performed on PBMCs or T cells enriched from blood (not recorded which). The clonotype was recovered from a woman in her forties who had been exposed to COVID-19. The chain carries TRBV20-1 and TRBJ2-3, with 7 positions matching TRBD1. CDR3 DNA: TGCAGTGCTATGTACAGGGGAACGCAGTATTTT. It specifies CSAMYRGTQYF.